The next 28 T cell receptor beta chains were all read from a single sample in a study of cytomegalovirus exposure and HLA in healthy donors. PCR employed 60 Vbeta and 13 Jbeta primers. Some clones are missing from TCRdb's copy, which holds only in-frame ones; the method was immunoSEQ multiplex PCR. Of 150,000 to 250,000 clones in the sample, roughly 78% were seen once. Sequencing input: PBMCs. All receptors derive from a girl aged 10 to 17 in good health and CMV-seropositive.

CDR3 sequence: CASSYIGSSGEKETQYF. The CDR3 nucleotides read TGTGCCAGCAGTTATATTGGGTCTAGCGGGGAGAAAGAGACCCAGTACTTC. This chain uses TRBV2 with TRBJ2-5; the match to TRBD2 covers 9 bases. V shed 5 bases, J shed 3 bases, and the junction held 13 bases outside the gene matches. Germline-derived CDR1 and CDR2 are SNHLY and FYNNEI. The CDR3 runs 17 residues.

V and J are TRBV9 and TRBJ2-3, with TRBD2 matching 10 bases. Germline-derived CDR1 and CDR2 are SGDLS and YYNGEE. Losses at the gene ends were 2 bases for V and 2 bases for J; bases not matched to a gene: 5. The CDR3 sequence is 16 residues long. CDR3 nucleotide sequence: TGTGCCAGCAGCGTCCTAGCGGGGGCCTTCACAGATACGCAGTATTTT. It codes for CASSVLAGAFTDTQYF.

The rearrangement joins TRBV7-9 to TRBJ1-5; 9 nucleotides align to TRBD1. V was pared by 1 base and J by 6 bases, with 4 bases of the junction left unmatched. CDR1 is SEHNR and CDR2 is FQNEAQ in the germline V gene (reference sequence). CDR3 length: 15 residues. The CDR3 DNA sequence: TGTGCCAGCAGCTTAGAACAGGGGGCGGGTCAGCCCCAGCATTTT. As protein: CASSLEQGAGQPQHF.

The chain couples TRBV11-2 to TRBJ1-1; D is unclear. Trimming cost V 3 bases and J 1 base, with 12 bases left between them. The length of the CDR3 is 15 residues. CDR1 and CDR2 (germline): SGHAT, FQNNGV. As DNA, the CDR3 is TGTGCCAGCAGCTTTCTGGGCGTTCAGAACACTGAAGCTTTCTTT. Translation gives CASSFLGVQNTEAFF.

The chain is built from TRBV18 and TRBJ2-1; 10 bases match TRBD2. The CDR3 contains 14 residues. Per germline, CDR1 KGHSH and CDR2 LQKENI. V gave up 3 bases and J gave up 6 bases; unmatched junction bases: 2. CDR3 sequence: CASSPSGGANEQFF. The CDR3 DNA reads as TGTGCCAGCTCACCGAGCGGGGGGGCCAATGAGCAGTTCTTC. The full variable domain, completed using reference TRBV18 and TRBJ2-1, is NAGVMQNPRHLVRRRGQEARLRCSPMKGHSHVYWYRQLPEEGLKFMVYLQKENIIDESGMPKERFSAEFPKEGPSILRIQQVVRGDSAAYFCASSPSGGANEQFFGPGTRLTVL.

V usage is TRBV5-4 and J usage is TRBJ2-7, with D unresolved. CDR1 and CDR2 (germline): SGHNT, YYREEE (reference sequence). This CDR3 spans 13 amino acids. Trimming left V 0 bases short and J 1 base short, with 5 bases between. CDR3 residues: CASSLAYSYEQYF. The CDR3 bases are TGTGCCAGCAGCTTGGCCTATTCCTACGAGCAGTACTTC.

This clone was found a few times. The rearrangement links TRBV13 to TRBJ2-7; unclear D gene. The CDR3 sequence is 12 residues long. The V end lost 4 bases, the J end lost 6 bases, and 10 bases lay between the germline ends. Per germline, CDR1 PRHDT and CDR2 FYEKMQ (reference sequence). CDR3 DNA: TGTGCCAGCAGCTCCTCAGAGGCCGAGCAGTACTTC. Its protein is CASSSSEAEQYF.

This clone has only one observation. The gene calls are TRBV2 and TRBJ2-1, with TRBD2 matching 7 bases. Germline loops: CDR1 SNHLY, CDR2 FYNNEI. CDR3 size: 18 residues. V trimming: 5 bases; J trimming: 5 bases; junction bases outside the gene matches: 18. The CDR3 coding sequence is TGTGCCAGCAGTTTCCCCAAAAAGGAAGCGGGGTCTAACAATGAGCAGTTCTTC. Its translation is CASSFPKKEAGSNNEQFF.

J is TRBJ2-5 and V is TRBV18; D is ambiguous. Trimming took 3 bases from V and 5 from J, leaving 10 bases between them. CDR1 KGHSH and CDR2 LQKENI come from the germline V gene. The CDR3 is 13 residues long. The CDR3 nucleotides read TGTGCCAGCTCACCCTTAACCGGTGAGACCCAGTACTTC. Amino acids: CASSPLTGETQYF.

The V gene is TRBV18, the J gene TRBJ1-2, with D perhaps matching TRBD1 (5 bases). The CDR3 has 14 amino acids. Germline CDR1 KGHSH, CDR2 LQKENI. V was clipped by 3 bases and J by 2 bases, with 10 bases between them. The CDR3, as DNA: TGTGCCAGCTCACCGACAGTGGTAAACTATGGCTACACCTTC. Its protein is CASSPTVVNYGYTF. The variable domain in full, with the rest retrieved from reference TRBV18 and TRBJ1-2, is NAGVMQNPRHLVRRRGQEARLRCSPMKGHSHVYWYRQLPEEGLKFMVYLQKENIIDESGMPKERFSAEFPKEGPSILRIQQVVRGDSAAYFCASSPTVVNYGYTFGSGTRLTVV.

The genes are TRBV6-1 and TRBJ1-6; maybe TRBD1 (5 bases). CDR3 length: 17 amino acids. Germline V gene sequence: CDR1 MNHNS, CDR2 SASEGT. V shed 2 bases and J shed 6 bases, with 17 bases lying between them. CDR3: CASSEMYQGILNSPLHF. The CDR3 coding sequence is TGTGCCAGCAGTGAAATGTATCAGGGCATACTTAATTCACCCCTCCACTTT.

In nucleotides, the CDR3 is TGTGCCAGCAGTGAACAGGGCTACAATCAGCCCCAGCATTTT. Protein product: CASSEQGYNQPQHF. The V and J genes are TRBV2 and TRBJ1-5; D is possibly TRBD1 (5 bases). Germline values: CDR1 SNHLY, CDR2 FYNNEI. V lost 2 bases and J 3 bases, leaving 8 bases between the germline ends. The length of the CDR3 is 14 residues.

The chain links TRBV7-2 to TRBJ2-1, with 10 bases identical to TRBD2. With 1 base clipped from V and 3 bases from J, the junction kept 6 bases outside the gene matches. This CDR3 spans 17 amino acids. Germline V CDR1 and CDR2: SGHTA, FQGNSA. The CDR3: CASSLVAGLAIYNEQFF. The CDR3 DNA reads TGTGCCAGCAGCTTAGTGGCGGGACTAGCGATCTACAATGAGCAGTTCTTC. Filled out from reference TRBV7-2 and TRBJ2-1, the complete variable domain reads GAGVSQSPSNKVTEKGKDVELRCDPISGHTALYWYRQSLGQGLEFLIYFQGNSAPDKSGLPSDRFSAERTGGSVSTLTIQRTQQEDSAVYLCASSLVAGLAIYNEQFFGPGTRLTVL.

This chain joins TRBV28 and TRBJ1-1, with 7 bases aligning to TRBD1. This CDR3 contains 12 residues. Germline V gene lookup returns CDR1 MDHEN and CDR2 SYDVKM. Trimming took 6 bases from V and 9 from J; bases not matched to a gene: 7. CDR3 residues: CASRQTGEQAFF. CDR3 coding DNA: TGTGCCAGCAGACAAACAGGGGAGCAAGCTTTCTTT.

The V call is TRBV19, the J call TRBJ2-5; D possibly corresponds to TRBD1 (5 bases). The CDR3 is 15 amino acids. Trimming shortened V by 5 bases and J by 6 bases, and 19 bases separated the two germline ends. The germline V gene has CDR1 LNHDA and CDR2 SQIVND (reference sequence). CDR3 in amino acids: CASSAWTQIDKTQYF. The CDR3 nucleotides are TGTGCCAGTAGTGCCTGGACACAGATCGACAAGACCCAGTACTTC.

DNA of the CDR3: TGTGCCAGCAGAAGTAACAGGGGGCAAGAGACCCAGTACTTC. The encoded protein is CASRSNRGQETQYF. V and J are TRBV5-6 and TRBJ2-5; 8 nucleotides align to TRBD1. The CDR3 sequence is 14 residues long. Trimming at V came to 5 bases and at J to 2 bases, leaving 5 bases not matched to a gene. Germline assignment: CDR1 SGHDT and CDR2 YYEEEE.

The chain combines TRBV5-4 with TRBJ2-2; D possibly corresponds to TRBD2 (6 bases). The germline gives CDR1 SGHNT, CDR2 YYREEE (reference sequence). The CDR3 is 16 amino acids. With 4 bases removed from V and 6 bases from J, the gap between germline ends came to 19 bases. Here the CDR3 reads CASSDGGKVVAGELFF. As DNA, the CDR3 is TGTGCCAGCAGCGACGGGGGAAAGGTTGTGGCCGGGGAGCTGTTTTTT. The full variable domain, its missing parts supplied by reference TRBV5-4 and TRBJ2-2, is ETGVTQSPTHLIKTRGQQVTLRCSSQSGHNTVSWYQQALGQGPQFIFQYYREEENGRGNFPPRFSGLQFPNYSSELNVNALELDDSALYLCASSDGGKVVAGELFFGEGSRLTVL.

This chain joins TRBV9 and TRBJ2-7; 8 bases line up with TRBD1. Germline values: CDR1 SGDLS, CDR2 YYNGEE. Trimming removed 3 bases from V and 6 bases from J; junction bases left unmatched: 8. CDR3 length: 14 residues. CDR3 protein: CASSADTGGAEQYF. In nucleotides, the CDR3 is TGTGCCAGCAGCGCAGATACAGGGGGAGCCGAGCAGTACTTC. Full variable domain (outside the CDR3, taken from reference TRBV9 and TRBJ2-7): DSGVTQTPKHLITATGQRVTLRCSPRSGDLSVYWYQQSLDQGLQFLIQYYNGEERAKGNILERFSAQQFPDLHSELNLSSLELGDSALYFCASSADTGGAEQYFGPGTRLTVT.

The chain carries TRBV19 and TRBJ1-1, with 9 positions matching TRBD1. The CDR3 contains 16 residues. Germline V lookup: CDR1 LNHDA, CDR2 SQIVND (reference sequence). Trimming cost V 8 bases and J 0 bases; bases outside gene matches: 10. The CDR3 is CASRDRASRMNTEAFF. The CDR3 nucleotides are TGTGCCAGTCGGGACAGGGCATCGCGCATGAACACTGAAGCTTTCTTT.

The chain combines TRBV7-6 with TRBJ2-2; 8 bases fit TRBD1. Unmatched junction bases numbered 12, after V lost 5 bases and J lost 7 bases. Germline V gene data show CDR1 as SGHVS and CDR2 as FNYEAQ. This CDR3 has 16 amino acids. The CDR3, as DNA: TGTGCCAGCAGCCCGACGGACAGGGAGGTTATCGGGGAGCTGTTTTTT. It translates to CASSPTDREVIGELFF.

Only one count was recorded for this clone. The chain combines TRBV27 with TRBJ2-3, with TRBD1 identical over 7 bases. The CDR3 spans 15 residues. After removal of 4 bases from V and 2 bases from J, the junction contained 6 bases not matched to a gene. Germline CDR1 and CDR2: MNHEY and SMNVEV (reference sequence). The CDR3 coding sequence is TGTGCCAGCAGTTGGACGACAGGGTTCACAGATACGCAGTATTTT. It is translated as CASSWTTGFTDTQYF.

V usage is TRBV9 and J usage is TRBJ2-3, with 8 bases aligning to TRBD2. The CDR3 spans 16 residues. Germline CDR1 reads SGDLS; CDR2 reads YYNGEE. The V gene end was trimmed by 4 bases and the J gene end by 1 base; junction bases not matched to a gene: 8. The CDR3 here is CASSPIAGWGTDTQYF. The CDR3 nucleotides read TGTGCCAGCAGCCCAATAGCGGGATGGGGCACAGATACGCAGTATTTT.

This clone was detected only once. The gene calls are TRBV7-8 and TRBJ1-1; TRBD1 might be the D (6 bases). Trimming left V 0 bases short and J 4 bases short, with 9 bases between. The CDR3 contains 14 residues. Germline lookup yields CDR1 SGHVS and CDR2 FQNEAQ. The CDR3 sequence: CASSLAQGSTEAFF. The CDR3 DNA reads TGTGCCAGCAGCTTAGCTCAGGGGTCCACTGAAGCTTTCTTT.

Worth noting for this clone: In the same sample, other DNA sequences code for this CDR3. The chain joins TRBV6-1 to TRBJ2-1; 8 bases are a match to TRBD2. The junction had 4 bases not matched to a gene; V was cut back by 2 bases and J by 4 bases. Germline CDR1 and CDR2: MNHNS and SASEGT. CDR3 length equals 15 residues. DNA of the CDR3: TGTGCCAGCAGTGAACGAGCGGGGGAATACAATGAGCAGTTCTTC. Its protein is CASSERAGEYNEQFF.

The rearrangement links TRBV19 to TRBJ1-6, with 8 bases that match TRBD1. V lost 6 bases to trimming and J lost 8 bases; unmatched junction nucleotides: 12. The germline V gene encodes CDR1 LNHDA and CDR2 SQIVND (reference sequence). The CDR3 is 16 residues long. The CDR3 loop reads CASRNNRDRIDSPLHF. CDR3 DNA sequence: TGTGCCAGTAGAAATAACCGGGACAGGATTGATTCACCCCTCCACTTT.

The chain is built from TRBV27 and TRBJ1-1; TRBD1 matches at 10 bases. The junction had 9 bases not matched to a gene; V was cut back by 3 bases and J by 11 bases. The CDR3 spans 14 residues. Germline values: CDR1 MNHEY, CDR2 SMNVEV (reference sequence). The CDR3 DNA reads as TGTGCCAGCAGTTTGGGACAGGGGTGGGGTGTGGCTTTCTTT. Protein product: CASSLGQGWGVAFF.

The count of this clone is one. The sample holds other DNA sequences that translate to the same CDR3. This sequence joins TRBV19 and TRBJ1-1; maybe TRBD1 (5 bases). In germline, CDR1 is LNHDA, CDR2 SQIVND (reference sequence). CDR3 length equals 12 residues. The V end lost 7 bases, the J end lost 5 bases, and 11 bases lay between the germline ends. CDR3 sequence (DNA): TGTGCCAGTACCCTTGGGGGGACTGAAGCTTTCTTT. This codes for CASTLGGTEAFF.

V usage is TRBV10-2 and J usage is TRBJ1-5; a weak D match, TRBD1 (6 bases). CDR1 is WSHSY and CDR2 is SAAADI in the germline V gene. This CDR3 has 15 residues. V was trimmed by 2 bases and J by 2 bases, leaving 10 bases between them. CDR3 DNA sequence: TGCGCCAGCAGTGAGAGGGGGTTCGGCAATCAGCCCCAGCATTTT. This gives the protein CASSERGFGNQPQHF.